These 20 T cell receptor beta chains originate from one sample sequenced in a study of OX40 agonist ivuxolimab in advanced cancers. Sequenced by immunoSEQ multiplex PCR; TCRdb stores in-frame clones only, minus some. The sample records approximately 58,000 clones, around 84% being singletons. This sample comprised CD4+ or CD8+ T cells sorted from blood, obtained in a trial of the OX40 agonist ivuxolimab. These TCRs come from an adult with an advanced solid tumor such as melanoma, head and neck, liver or kidney cancer.

The CDR3 region has the DNA TGCAGCGTTGTTGGCGGGAGCTATTTAGGAGAGCAGTACTTC. This codes for CSVVGGSYLGEQYF. This sequence joins TRBV29-1 and TRBJ2-7; the match to TRBD2 covers 7 bases. The germline CDR1 and CDR2 sequences are SQVTM and ANQGSEA. V trimming: 4 bases; J trimming: 7 bases; junction bases outside the gene matches: 13. The CDR3 totals 14 residues.

This clone occurred once. The V gene is TRBV30, the J gene TRBJ1-3; 7 positions match TRBD1. The CDR3 totals 14 residues. V was pared by 5 bases and J by 3 bases, with 7 bases of the junction left unmatched. Germline CDR1 and CDR2: GTSNPN and SVGIG (reference sequence). The CDR3 DNA reads TGTGCCTGGGGGCAGGGGGAATTTGGAAACACCATATATTTT. It specifies CAWGQGEFGNTIYF.

V usage is TRBV12-5 and J usage is TRBJ1-6; D remains unclear. The CDR3 loop spans 11 amino acids. Germline V gene data show CDR1 as LGHNT and CDR2 as FRNRAP. V shed 9 bases and J shed 9 bases, with 9 bases lying between them. The CDR3 DNA follows: TGTGCTAGATTCAGGACTTCACCCCTCCACTTT. This translates into CARFRTSPLHF.

V usage is TRBV9 and J usage is TRBJ2-2; 7 nucleotides match TRBD2. CDR1 and CDR2 (germline): SGDLS, YYNGEE. The CDR3 runs 17 residues. Losses at the gene ends were 0 bases for V and 0 bases for J; bases not matched to a gene: 5. The CDR3 nucleotides read TGTGCCAGCAGCGTAGCGCCTAGCGGATCGAACACCGGGGAGCTGTTTTTT. As protein: CASSVAPSGSNTGELFF.

The chain is built from TRBV6-6 and TRBJ1-2; D is ambiguous. CDR3 length equals 14 residues. Deletions cut 6 bases from V and 4 bases from J, with 15 bases between. Germline loops: CDR1 MNHNY, CDR2 SVGAGI (reference sequence). CDR3 sequence reads: CASRSRASSYGYTF. The CDR3 nucleotides read TGTGCCAGCAGGTCCCGGGCCTCCTCCTATGGCTACACCTTC.

V gene TRBV19 combines with J gene TRBJ2-2; the D call may be TRBD1 or TRBD2 (5 bases each). Trimming took 5 bases from V and 6 from J, leaving 22 bases between them. CDR1 is LNHDA and CDR2 is SQIVND in the germline V gene (reference sequence). The CDR3 covers 17 residues. For the CDR3, the DNA is TGTGCCAGTAGTCCCCCTCGCCCGGGACCCTCCGCCGGGGAGCTGTTTTTT. It codes for CASSPPRPGPSAGELFF. Together with reference TRBV19 and TRBJ2-2, the CDR3 gives the full variable domain: DGGITQSPKYLFRKEGQNVTLSCEQNLNHDAMYWYRQDPGQGLRLIYYSQIVNDFQKGDIAEGYSVSREKKESFPLTVTSAQKNPTAFYLCASSPPRPGPSAGELFFGEGSRLTVL.

V gene TRBV5-1 combines with J gene TRBJ1-1; tentatively, D is TRBD1 (5 bases). The V and J ends lost 0 bases and 5 bases respectively, with 14 bases between them. CDR3 size: 15 residues. Looked up from germline, CDR1 is SGHRS and CDR2 is YFSETQ. CDR3: CASSLAGQGGTEAFF. DNA for the CDR3: TGCGCCAGCAGCTTGGCCGGTCAGGGAGGAACTGAAGCTTTCTTT.

The chain recombines TRBV30 with TRBJ1-1; D gene unclear. Germline CDR1 reads GTSNPN; CDR2 reads SVGIG (reference sequence). With 3 bases removed from V and 0 bases from J, the gap between germline ends came to 8 bases. The CDR3 spans 13 residues. In DNA form, the CDR3 reads TGTGCCTGGAGACCCCAGGTGAACACTGAAGCTTTCTTT. Encoded protein: CAWRPQVNTEAFF.

This clone was detected only a few times. The chain has TRBV10-3 and TRBJ2-3; 12 nucleotides agree with TRBD2. Germline V gene data show CDR1 as ENHRY and CDR2 as SYGVKD. The length of the CDR3 is 15 residues. V trimming: 10 bases; J trimming: 0 bases; junction bases outside the gene matches: 5. As DNA, the CDR3 is TGTGCCACCCTAGCGGGAGGGCCGAGCACAGATACGCAGTATTTT. As protein: CATLAGGPSTDTQYF.

This rearrangement joins TRBV5-1 to TRBJ2-3; 11 bases line up with TRBD2. Losses at the gene ends were 7 bases for V and 2 bases for J; bases not matched to a gene: 6. The V gene's germline CDR1 is SGHRS and CDR2 YFSETQ. The CDR3 covers 15 residues. CDR3 DNA: TGCGCCAGCGACCTAGCGGGAGGCACCACAGATACGCAGTATTTT. Amino acids: CASDLAGGTTDTQYF.

The chain recombines TRBV7-2 with TRBJ2-5, with D possibly matching TRBD2 (5 bases). The closer fit of TRBJ2-7 to the DNA end suggests the J call may be wrong. CDR1 is SGHTA and CDR2 is FQGNSA in the germline V gene. The CDR3 runs 13 residues. CDR3 protein: CASSLGTPYEQYF. The CDR3 bases are TGTGCCAGCAGCTTAGGGACTCCCTACGAGCAGTACTTC.

V and J are TRBV6-1 and TRBJ2-4; D call uncertain. V was trimmed by 0 bases and J by 0 bases, leaving 6 bases between them. The germline V gene encodes CDR1 MNHNS and CDR2 SASEGT. The CDR3 is 15 amino acids. The CDR3 DNA is TGTGCCAGCAGTGAAGCGCGGTTAGCCAAAAACATTCAGTACTTC. It translates to CASSEARLAKNIQYF.

The chain uses TRBV6-5 and TRBJ2-7, with D unresolved. V was trimmed by 5 bases and J by 3 bases, leaving 8 bases between them. Germline CDR1 is MNHEY and CDR2 is SVGAGI. The CDR3 length is 12 residues. The CDR3 is CASSDWGYEQYF. In nucleotides, the CDR3 is TGTGCCAGCAGTGATTGGGGCTACGAGCAGTACTTC.

The chain combines TRBV7-8 with TRBJ1-1; 9 nucleotides match TRBD1. CDR1 SGHVS and CDR2 FQNEAQ come from the germline V gene. CDR3 size: 15 residues. The junction had 9 bases not matched to a gene; V was cut back by 5 bases and J by 5 bases. The CDR3 reads CASSVTGGGKTEAFF. The CDR3 DNA reads as TGTGCCAGCAGCGTTACAGGGGGCGGAAAAACTGAAGCTTTCTTT.

This clone was found a few times. The V call is TRBV15, the J call TRBJ1-2; D gene ambiguous. Germline V gene sequence: CDR1 LNHNV, CDR2 YYDKDF (reference sequence). CDR3 size: 18 residues. V lost 1 base to trimming and J lost 0 bases, with 18 bases between them. The CDR3 sequence is CATSRAGPQTTANYGYTF. The CDR3 region has the DNA TGTGCCACCAGCAGAGCCGGCCCCCAGACAACGGCTAACTATGGCTACACCTTC.

The genes are TRBV21-1 and TRBJ2-5; TRBD2, as called in the table, went unchecked against the DNA. TRBV21-1 is described as a pseudogene. This CDR3 comprises 17 residues. The CDR3: CASSKVRTSGGQETQYF. The CDR3, as DNA: TGTGCCAGCAGCAAAGTCCGGACTAGCGGGGGCCAAGAGACCCAGTACTTC.

The chain recombines TRBV18 with TRBJ2-5; 8 bases align to TRBD1. Per the germline V gene, CDR1 is KGHSH and CDR2 is LQKENI. This CDR3 has 16 residues. V shed 2 bases and J 5 bases; nucleotides not matched to a gene: 10. This CDR3 is CASSPISAGGIETQYF. In DNA, the CDR3 is TGTGCCAGCTCACCAATTTCTGCAGGGGGCATTGAGACCCAGTACTTC.

This clone was seen once. The genes are TRBV7-9 and TRBJ2-1; possible D gene TRBD2, 7 bases. Per germline, CDR1 SEHNR and CDR2 FQNEAQ (reference sequence). V was trimmed by 5 bases and J by 6 bases, leaving 17 bases between them. This CDR3 has 15 amino acids. CDR3 sequence: CASSPPGVAGNEQFF. For the CDR3, the DNA is TGTGCCAGCAGCCCCCCAGGGGTAGCGGGCAATGAGCAGTTCTTC.

The chain links TRBV7-3 to TRBJ2-3, with D possibly being TRBD2 (6 bases). Germline V lookup: CDR1 SGHTA, CDR2 FQGTGA. The CDR3 length is 16 residues. V was cut by 4 bases and J by 3 bases, with 17 bases left in between. CDR3 region: CASSSDRLAGTDTQYF. The CDR3 coding sequence is TGTGCCAGCAGCTCCGACCGACTCGCGGGGACAGATACGCAGTATTTT.

V and J are TRBV2 and TRBJ2-5, with TRBD2 as a possible D gene (5 bases). V was trimmed by 2 bases and J by 7 bases, leaving 17 bases between them. This CDR3 spans 15 amino acids. Germline CDR1 and CDR2: SNHLY and FYNNEI. CDR3 protein: CASSELLGGLATQYF. CDR3 bases: TGTGCCAGCAGTGAATTATTGGGCGGACTCGCGACCCAGTACTTC.